Below are 17 T cell receptor beta chains sequenced from a single sample in a study of cytomegalovirus exposure and HLA in healthy donors. PCR involved 60 Vbeta and 13 Jbeta primers. Produced via immunoSEQ multiplex PCR; TCRdb's table is partial and in-frame only. Here the sample spans roughly 200,000 clones, 85% being singletons. What was sequenced was PBMCs. The receptors derive from a woman in her forties or fifties in good health and CMV-seronegative.

The chain couples TRBV4-3 to TRBJ1-1; D might be TRBD1 (5 bases). The CDR3 is made up of 17 amino acids. Germline values: CDR1 LGHNA, CDR2 YSLEER. Trimming shortened V by 3 bases and J by 0 bases, and 17 bases separated the two germline ends. CDR3 bases: TGCGCCAGCAGCCAGGCCTTACAGGAGCCCATGAACACTGAAGCTTTCTTT. It encodes CASSQALQEPMNTEAFF.

The CDR3 region has the DNA TGTGCCAGCGGGAGTCTGGGGAGAGTGCAGTTCTTC. Translating it yields CASGSLGRVQFF. The chain is built from TRBV2 and TRBJ2-1, with D possibly TRBD2 on 5 matching bases. Germline V gene data show CDR1 as SNHLY and CDR2 as FYNNEI. This CDR3 contains 12 residues. V lost 8 bases and J lost 12, with 17 bases in between.

The V call is TRBV6-6, the J call TRBJ2-1; TRBD1 is a possible D gene (7 bases). Per germline, CDR1 MNHNY and CDR2 SVGAGI (reference sequence). CDR3 length equals 15 residues. V lost 0 bases and J lost 5, with 11 bases in between. In DNA form, the CDR3 reads TGTGCCAGCAGTTACTCGACAGGGAGGAACAATGAGCAGTTCTTC. Protein: CASSYSTGRNNEQFF.

The chain links TRBV12-5 to TRBJ1-2, with 9 positions matching TRBD1. The CDR3 has 15 residues. J lost 3 bases, V lost 1 base, and 3 bases had no gene match. CDR1 LGHNT and CDR2 FRNRAP come from the germline V gene. This chain's CDR3 is CASGLETGGDYGYTF. Here the CDR3 DNA reads TGTGCTAGTGGTTTGGAGACAGGGGGGGACTATGGCTACACCTTC.

Remarks on this clone: The junction departs from the called germline gene at one end, perhaps through a read error. V is TRBV2 and J is TRBJ1-2; no reliable D call. In germline, CDR1 is SNHLY, CDR2 FYNNEI. CDR3 length equals 13 residues. The CDR3 DNA follows: TGTGCCAGCAGCGAAGGCGGTAACTATGGCTACACCTTC. This codes for CASSEGGNYGYTF.

Points on this clone: At one end the junction does not follow the germline gene, possibly because of a read error. The V call is TRBV6-5, the J call TRBJ1-4; 7 positions match TRBD1. This CDR3 contains 16 residues. Germline V gives CDR1 MNHEY, CDR2 SVGAGI. The CDR3 sequence is CASSSFTTGDNEKLFF. For the CDR3, the DNA is TGTGCCAGTAGTTCCTTTACTACAGGGGATAATGAAAAACTGTTTTTT.

The V call is TRBV9, the J call TRBJ1-1, with D unresolved. Germline values: CDR1 SGDLS, CDR2 YYNGEE. The CDR3 runs 17 residues. V was cut by 0 bases and J by 0 bases, with 15 bases left in between. The CDR3 DNA follows: TGTGCCAGCAGCGTAGTGTCGGCAGCCACAGTGAACACTGAAGCTTTCTTT. Amino acids: CASSVVSAATVNTEAFF.

The J gene is TRBJ1-1, the V gene TRBV7-9, with no clear D. The CDR3 contains 14 residues. The germline V gene encodes CDR1 SEHNR and CDR2 FQNEAQ (reference sequence). V lost 1 base and J 7 bases, leaving 13 bases between the germline ends. The CDR3 DNA is TGTGCCAGCAGCTTAGTCAGCGGACGGCTTGAAGCTTTCTTT. Protein: CASSLVSGRLEAFF.

The rearrangement joins TRBV5-1 to TRBJ2-1, with 7 bases that match TRBD2. The J segment lost 7 bases and the V segment lost 0 bases, leaving 13 bases of the junction unmatched. Germline CDR1 reads SGHRS; CDR2 reads YFSETQ. This CDR3 is 17 amino acids long. This CDR3 is CASSLEISGFKSNEQFF. The CDR3 DNA follows: TGCGCCAGCAGCTTGGAGATTAGCGGGTTCAAATCAAATGAGCAGTTCTTC.

The DNA for the CDR3 is TGTGCCATCGACGGAGGGAATCAGCCCCAGCATTTT. It translates to CAIDGGNQPQHF. The chain uses TRBV28 and TRBJ1-5; no definite D call. This CDR3 spans 12 amino acids. V lost 10 bases to trimming and J lost 4 bases, with 11 bases between them. The V gene's germline CDR1 is MDHEN and CDR2 SYDVKM.

Details on this clone: This sample also contains other DNA sequences that code for the same CDR3. The chain recombines TRBV28 with TRBJ2-7, with TRBD2 matching 11 bases. J was trimmed by 4 bases and V by 6 bases; bases with no gene match: 5. CDR1 MDHEN and CDR2 SYDVKM come from the germline V gene. The length of the CDR3 is 14 residues. The CDR3 sequence: CASRRLAGLYEQYF. The CDR3 DNA reads TGTGCCAGCAGACGACTAGCGGGACTATACGAGCAGTACTTC. The full variable domain, its missing parts supplied by reference TRBV28 and TRBJ2-7, is DVKVTQSSRYLVKRTGEKVFLECVQDMDHENMFWYRQDPGLGLRLIYFSYDVKMKEKGDIPEGYSVSREKKERFSLILESASTNQTSMYLCASRRLAGLYEQYFGPGTRLTVT.

The chain couples TRBV27 to TRBJ2-7, with TRBD1 as a possible D gene (6 bases). V was shortened by 5 bases and J by 3 bases, with 14 bases between the two germline ends. This CDR3 has 14 residues. Germline assignment: CDR1 MNHEY and CDR2 SMNVEV (reference sequence). In DNA, the CDR3 is TGTGCCAGCAGTCCCAGGGACACGGGCTACGAGCAGTACTTC. It encodes CASSPRDTGYEQYF.

The chain has TRBV4-2 and TRBJ2-7, with 11 bases aligning to TRBD2. The CDR3 consists of 15 residues. Germline V lookup: CDR1 LGHNA, CDR2 YNFKEQ. Germline trimming cut 4 bases from V and 4 bases from J; bases unmatched to any gene: 6. Here the CDR3 DNA reads TGTGCCAGCAGCCCTACTAGCGGGAGTGGGTACGAGCAGTACTTC. Translated, it gives CASSPTSGSGYEQYF.

The chain carries TRBV28 and TRBJ2-7; 7 bases are a match to TRBD2. The V gene's germline CDR1 is MDHEN and CDR2 SYDVKM. This CDR3 region has 15 residues. The ends lost 5 bases at V and 3 bases at J; junction bases unmatched: 10. The CDR3 sequence is CASSSTGTTDYEQYF. In DNA form, the CDR3 reads TGTGCCAGCAGTAGTACCGGGACTACTGACTACGAGCAGTACTTC.

J is TRBJ2-1 and V is TRBV12-5, with 13 bases matching TRBD2. The ends lost 5 bases at V and 4 bases at J; junction bases unmatched: 2. The germline V gene has CDR1 LGHNT and CDR2 FRNRAP. The CDR3 has 15 residues. Here the CDR3 reads CASGPGLAGYNEQFF. The CDR3 DNA is TGTGCTAGTGGTCCGGGACTAGCGGGATACAATGAGCAGTTCTTC.

J is TRBJ2-1 and V is TRBV19, with 12 bases matching TRBD2. V shed 3 bases and J 0 bases; nucleotides not matched to a gene: 6. CDR1 LNHDA and CDR2 SQIVND come from the germline V gene (reference sequence). The CDR3 covers 18 residues. In DNA, the CDR3 is TGTGCCAGTAGTATCGGTCTAGCGGGAGGGAGCTCCTACAATGAGCAGTTCTTC. Its translation: CASSIGLAGGSSYNEQFF.

V and J are TRBV6-1 and TRBJ2-1; D remains unclear. CDR1 and CDR2 (germline): MNHNS, SASEGT. This CDR3 comprises 15 residues. Trimming took off 6 bases at V and 0 bases at J, with 12 bases between the two ends. The CDR3 region is CASSLGSSSYNEQFF. The CDR3 nucleotides are TGTGCCAGCAGCCTCGGTTCGAGCTCCTACAATGAGCAGTTCTTC.